Listed below are T cell receptor beta chains from one sample, sequenced in a study of regulatory T cells in long-lasting Graves disease. Each CDR3 protein is one row after TCRdb ran MiXCR on the multiplex PCR reads. The sample shows 550,000 to 700,000 distinct CDR3 sequences, 16% of them seen only once. These same data were also listed under a study on T cells in Graves' hyperthyroidism and ophthalmopathy.

Sequences were derived from peripheral blood mononuclear cells (PBMCs), sampled at new diagnosis, from a patient treated with antithyroid drugs. The source of these receptors is a man aged 18 to 29 with Graves disease. Each CDR3 is given with its conserved first and last residue. The D gene is left open where the match is weak. Expanded clones get a size class; other rows say once, few or many, or leave the size out.

many	TRBV4-1	-	TRBJ2-7	TGCGCCAGCAGCCACTATCCCCGGGGTACATTCGGCGAGCAGTACTTC	CASSHYPRGTFGEQYF
few	TRBV19	-	TRBJ1-5	TGTGCCAGTAGTATGCAAAACGTAAACCAGCCCCAGCATTTT	CASSMQNVNQPQHF
many	TRBV2	-	TRBJ2-7	TGTGCCAGCAGTGGTGGGGGTATCGAGCAGTACTTC	CASSGGGIEQYF
few	TRBV4-2	-	TRBJ2-1	TGTGCCAGCAGCCAAGGAGGGGGTATGGGTGAGCAGTTCTTC	CASSQGGGMGEQFF
few	TRBV6-2/TRBV6-3	-	TRBJ2-7	TGTGCCAGCAGCCCCTCGGGGTCGGGAGTACGCGAGCAGTACTTC	CASSPSGSGVREQYF
many	TRBV20-1	TRBD1	TRBJ1-1	TGCAGTGCTAGGACGAGGGGGCTGGTCACTGAAGCTTTCTTT	CSARTRGLVTEAFF
many	TRBV27	TRBD2	TRBJ2-1	TGTGCCAGCAGTTTGGAACTAGCGGGAGTGGTCCCTTACAATGAGCAGTTCTTC	CASSLELAGVVPYNEQFF
few	TRBV6-1	-	TRBJ2-7	TGTGCCAGCCAAATCGGGACGGACTCCTACGAGCAGTACTTC	CASQIGTDSYEQYF
few	TRBV20-1	TRBD2	TRBJ2-7	TGCAGTGCAACCGGGACTAGCGGGAGAGGGGTCTGGGGCGAGCAGTACTTC	CSATGTSGRGVWGEQYF
many	TRBV11-2	TRBD2	TRBJ2-5	TGTGCCAGCAGCGAGCGGGACTCTCAAGAGACCCAGTACTTC	CASSERDSQETQYF
many	TRBV2	TRBD2	TRBJ2-5	TGTGCCAGCAGCCGACTAGCGGGAGACTTGGAGACCCAGTACTTC	CASSRLAGDLETQYF
few	TRBV5-1	-	TRBJ1-4	TGCGCCAGCAGCTTCTCGAGGGGGACTAATGAAAAACTGTTTTTT	CASSFSRGTNEKLFF
many	TRBV18	-	TRBJ2-7	TGTGCCAGCTCACCACCCACCAGTAACTACGAGCAGTACTTC	CASSPPTSNYEQYF
few	TRBV5-1	TRBD1	TRBJ2-7	TGCGCCAGCAGCAACAGGGGGCGATACGAGCAGTACTTC	CASSNRGRYEQYF
many	TRBV7-9	TRBD2	TRBJ2-5	TGTGCCAGCAGCTTATTACTAGCGGAAGAGACCCAGTACTTC	CASSLLLAEETQYF
-	TRBV2	-	TRBJ2-1	TGTGCCAGCGGTACAAGTATACAGGGTAGCTCCTACAATGAGCAGCTCTTC	CASGTSIQGSSYNEQLF
many	TRBV27	TRBD1	TRBJ2-7	TGTGCCAGCAGTCCCGGAACCGGGACAGGGGTTCACGAGCAGTACTTC	CASSPGTGTGVHEQYF
many	TRBV13	TRBD2	TRBJ2-3	TGTGCCAGCAGCTCCCGACTAGCGGAGGGAGGGGATACGCAGTATTTT	CASSSRLAEGGDTQYF
many	TRBV3-1	-	TRBJ1-1	TGTGCCAGCAGCCAAGTCTTGAGGCTTAACACTGAAGCTTTCTTT	CASSQVLRLNTEAFF
-	TRBV5-1	TRBD1	TRBJ1-2	TGCGCCAGCAGCTTGGGTCATGGGACAGGGGAAGGCTACACCTTC	CASSLGHGTGEGYTF
many	TRBV28	-	TRBJ1-5	TGTGCCAGCAGCTTATCAGGGGGCAATCAGCCCCAGCATTTT	CASSLSGGNQPQHF
few	TRBV20-1	-	TRBJ2-3	TGCAGTGCCATCAACAGGGAACGCACAGATACGCAGTATTTT	CSAINRERTDTQYF
few	TRBV28	TRBD1	TRBJ2-1	TGTGCCAGCACCTGGGACAGGCCCTACAATGAGCAGTTCTTC	CASTWDRPYNEQFF
few	TRBV5-1	-	TRBJ2-2	TGCGCCAGCAGCTTGGGGGAGGCAGGCACCGGGGAGCTGTTTTTT	CASSLGEAGTGELFF
few	TRBV4-1	TRBD2	TRBJ2-7	TGCGCCAGCAGCCAAGATGGTAGGACTAGCGGGAGTCGGACCGAGCAGTACTTC	CASSQDGRTSGSRTEQYF
-	TRBV29-1	-	TRBJ1-1	TGCAGCGCACAGGTTAACACTGAAGCTTTCTTT	CSAQVNTEAFF
many	TRBV27	-	TRBJ2-1	TGTGCCAGCAGTTTATGGGCTCTCCTCAGCAATCCCCGGGGGAATGAGCAGTTCTTC	CASSLWALLSNPRGNEQFF
many	TRBV5-4	TRBD2	TRBJ2-7	TGTGCCAGCAGCTCCGGGACTAGCCGTTACGAGCAGTACTTC	CASSSGTSRYEQYF
many	TRBV18	-	TRBJ2-2	TGTGCCAGCTCACTCCAGGGAGTGAAAAACACCGGGGAGCTGTTTTTT	CASSLQGVKNTGELFF
-	TRBV5-5	-	TRBJ1-3	TGTGCCAGCAGCTTGGCCCTTGGAGGGAGTGGAAACACCATATATTTT	CASSLALGGSGNTIYF
many	TRBV28	-	TRBJ1-2	TGTGCCAGCAGTTTCGGACAGAACTATGGCTACACCTTC	CASSFGQNYGYTF
many	TRBV30	-	TRBJ2-5	TGTGCCTGGAGTATAAGGGCTCCGGAGACCCAGTACTTC	CAWSIRAPETQYF
many	TRBV3-1	-	TRBJ2-2	TGTGCCAGCAGCCCTTCCACAGCCACCGGGGAGCTGTTTTTT	CASSPSTATGELFF
many	TRBV7-8	-	TRBJ2-3	TGTGCCAGCAGCTTGGCATTGGGGCGGGCAGATACGCAGTATTTT	CASSLALGRADTQYF
many	TRBV27	TRBD1	TRBJ2-7	TGTGCCAGCAGCTTTTTGGCAACGACAGGGCCGGTGGAGCAGTACTTC	CASSFLATTGPVEQYF
-	TRBV20-1	-	TRBJ2-3	TGCAGTGCCAAACGGACAGCGATCGCGCAGTATTTT	CSAKRTAIAQYF
many	TRBV2	TRBD2	TRBJ2-1	TGTGCCAGCAGGACGTCCCCCGGGACTAGCGGGAGATATGAGCAGTTCTTC	CASRTSPGTSGRYEQFF
many	TRBV6-1	-	TRBJ1-1	TGTGCCAGCGAGAACAGCCGAGGGACTGAAGCTTTCTTT	CASENSRGTEAFF
few	TRBV5-4	-	TRBJ2-7	TGTGCCAGCAGCTTTTGGGGGATTTCCTACGAGCAGTACTTC	CASSFWGISYEQYF
-	TRBV10-2	-	TRBJ1-2	TGCGCCAGCAGTGACCCCTGGGGGGGAGGCTATGGCTACACCTTC	CASSDPWGGGYGYTF
few	TRBV3-1	-	TRBJ2-5	TGTGCCAGCAGCCAAGGTTTCGGGAGCCAGTACTTC	CASSQGFGSQYF
many	TRBV2	-	TRBJ2-7	TGTGCCAGCAGTGAACTGGGGGACATATACTACGAGCAGTACTTC	CASSELGDIYYEQYF
-	TRBV11-2	-	TRBJ2-7	TGTGCCAGCAGCTTAGAGAATTCGGGCGAGCAGTACTTC	CASSLENSGEQYF
many	TRBV12-5	-	TRBJ2-5	TGTGCTAGCTGCAGGGAGACGGGGAAAGAGACCCAGTACTTC	CASCRETGKETQYF
once	TRBV5-1	TRBD2	TRBJ2-7	TGCGCCAGCAGCCCTGGGACTATGGAAGACGAGCAGTACTTC	CASSPGTMEDEQYF
-	TRBV12-5	TRBD2	TRBJ2-3	TGTGCTAGTGGTTTACTAGCGGGAGATACGCAGTATTTT	CASGLLAGDTQYF